These T cell receptor beta chains were read from a single sample in a study of blood T cell repertoires in COVID-19. Data came from immunoSEQ multiplex PCR; TCRdb stores just in-frame clones and leaves some out. The sample holds about 280,000 clones, 85% seen once. The sample taken for sequencing was peripheral blood. Receptors were obtained from a man aged 45 to 65 with active or convalescent COVID-19. CDR3s include the opening cysteine and the closing phenylalanine or tryptophan. Only part of the rows carry a size: once, few, many, or a class if the clone is expanded.

size: once
V: TRBV19
J: TRBJ1-5
CDR3: CASSIGGNQPQHF

size: once
V: TRBV7-9
J: TRBJ1-2
CDR3: CASSLEVGGVNGYTF

size: NA
V: TRBV4-2
J: TRBJ1-5
CDR3: CASSRGTADSNQPQHF

size: NA
V: TRBV30
J: TRBJ2-1
CDR3: CAWSSSATYNEQFF

size: NA
V: TRBV12-3/TRBV12-4
J: TRBJ2-2
CDR3: CASSGTFSGELFF

size: NA
V: TRBV10-3
J: TRBJ1-1
CDR3: CAISKPGQVEAFF

size: NA
V: TRBV2
J: TRBJ1-5
CDR3: CASTRDSDNQPQHF

size: few
V: TRBV29-1
J: TRBJ1-2
CDR3: CSVTGTGDGYTF

size: NA
V: TRBV5-4
J: TRBJ1-1
CDR3: CASSFAGGDEAFF

size: few
V: TRBV2
J: TRBJ1-1
CDR3: CASSWAGLGPDTEAFF

size: NA
V: TRBV7-9
J: TRBJ2-2
CDR3: CASALAGGSEELFF

size: NA
V: TRBV18
J: TRBJ2-3
CDR3: CASSSGTGDTQYF

size: NA
V: TRBV11-2
J: TRBJ2-3
CDR3: CASSLGTSSTDTQYF

size: NA
V: TRBV29-1
J: TRBJ2-1
CDR3: CSVEGEGSYNEQFF

size: NA
V: TRBV5-5
J: TRBJ2-5
CDR3: CASSNGAGGETQYF

size: NA
V: TRBV9
J: TRBJ2-1
CDR3: CASSPRTSGSNEQFF

size: NA
V: TRBV19
J: TRBJ1-1
CDR3: CASSTLNNPGQGQAFF

size: NA
V: TRBV15
J: TRBJ1-1
CDR3: CATRSTGTEAFF

size: NA
V: TRBV28
J: TRBJ1-5
CDR3: CASSLLTGRHQPQHF

size: NA
V: TRBV7-5
J: TRBJ1-5
CDR3: CVRSPVVRGYQPQHF

size: NA
V: TRBV7-2
J: TRBJ2-3
CDR3: CASGGGRGLTDTQYF

size: few
V: TRBV6-1
J: TRBJ1-2
CDR3: CASSEDTYGYTF

size: NA
V: TRBV4-1
J: TRBJ2-7
CDR3: CASSQVSLVAYEQYF

size: NA
V: TRBV5-5
J: TRBJ1-2
CDR3: CASSLGGQGTYGYTF

size: once
V: TRBV18
J: TRBJ1-5
CDR3: CASSPTGGKQPQHF

size: NA
V: TRBV19
J: TRBJ2-1
CDR3: CASSGLAGGNEQFF

size: once
V: TRBV28
J: TRBJ1-2
CDR3: CASSPTWGHYGYTF

size: NA
V: TRBV4-1
J: TRBJ1-4
CDR3: CASSQAGGTGSEKLFF

size: NA
V: TRBV25-1
J: TRBJ2-5
CDR3: CASSGGNQETQYF

size: NA
V: TRBV5-4
J: TRBJ2-1
CDR3: CASSRGSGSQDEQFF